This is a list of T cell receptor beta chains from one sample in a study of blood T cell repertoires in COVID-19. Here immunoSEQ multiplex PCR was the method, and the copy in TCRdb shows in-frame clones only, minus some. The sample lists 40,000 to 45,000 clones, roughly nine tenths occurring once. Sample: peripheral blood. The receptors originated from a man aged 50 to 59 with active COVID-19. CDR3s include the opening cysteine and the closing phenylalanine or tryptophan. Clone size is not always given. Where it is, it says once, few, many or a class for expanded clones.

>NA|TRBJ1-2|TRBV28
CASSLGTPYGYTF
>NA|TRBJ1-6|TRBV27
CASSFRGSPLHF
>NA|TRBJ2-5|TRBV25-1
CASSAPLGESATQYF
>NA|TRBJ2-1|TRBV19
CASTAGAYNEQFF
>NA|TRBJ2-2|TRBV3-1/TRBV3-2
CASNNHGGANTGELFF
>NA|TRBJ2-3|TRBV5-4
CASSTDGGASTDTQYF
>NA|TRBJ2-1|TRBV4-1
CASSQESGGDLDEQFF
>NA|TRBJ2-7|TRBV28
CATAWSGNYEQYF
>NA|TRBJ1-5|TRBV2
CASSEAARGLKSAQHF
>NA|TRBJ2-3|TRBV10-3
CAISLAGFTDTQYF
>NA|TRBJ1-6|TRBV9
CASSTRDRGKSPLHF
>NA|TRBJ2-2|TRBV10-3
CAISGGQPGGGELFF
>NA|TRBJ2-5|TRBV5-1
CASSLAEGRETQYF
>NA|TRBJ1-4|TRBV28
CASSLDSGRKEKLFF
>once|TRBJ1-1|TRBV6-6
CASSQAGGNTEAFF
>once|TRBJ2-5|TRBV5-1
CASSSSSGLAEETQYF
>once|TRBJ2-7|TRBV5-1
CASSWGGAGQGNEQYF
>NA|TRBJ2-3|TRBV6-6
CASSYSGADTQYF
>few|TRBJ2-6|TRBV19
CASSSRDIGQSGANVLTF
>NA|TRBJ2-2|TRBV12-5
CASPSSRLGTGELFF
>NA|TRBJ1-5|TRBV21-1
CASSPNPYRVMPQHF
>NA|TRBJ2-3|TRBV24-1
CATSEGRVSADTQYF
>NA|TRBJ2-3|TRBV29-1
CSDRSLDTQYF
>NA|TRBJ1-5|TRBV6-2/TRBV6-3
CASSRTGVGQPQHF
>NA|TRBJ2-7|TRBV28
CASGPRRGYEQYF
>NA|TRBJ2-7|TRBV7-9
CASSLDLAATYEQYF
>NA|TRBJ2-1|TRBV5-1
CASSSEGQGAIDEQFF
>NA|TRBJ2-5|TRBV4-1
CASSQVGAGLALGWKTQYF
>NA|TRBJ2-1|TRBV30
CAWRRGRDNEQFF
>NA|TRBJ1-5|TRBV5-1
CASSPQGAAGQPQHF
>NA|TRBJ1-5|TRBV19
CASSIFPGGNQPQHF
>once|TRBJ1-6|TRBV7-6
CASSPGRDRSLGSPLHF
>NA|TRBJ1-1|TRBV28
CASSPQGRNTEAFF
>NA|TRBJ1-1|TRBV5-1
CASSLEHSGTEAFF
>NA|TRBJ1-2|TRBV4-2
CASSQEAGGFANYGYTF
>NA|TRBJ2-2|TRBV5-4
CASSGRTGLNTGELFF
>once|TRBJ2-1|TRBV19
CASSIRGQGTYNEQFF
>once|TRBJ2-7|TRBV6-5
CASSYSRAVVTYEQYF
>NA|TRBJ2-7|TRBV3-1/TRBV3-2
CASSSGSSYEQYF
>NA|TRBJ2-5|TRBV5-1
CASSPGTSGTETQYF
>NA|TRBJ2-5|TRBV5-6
CASSWERAGVHF
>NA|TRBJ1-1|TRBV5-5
CASSPRQGVNTEAFF
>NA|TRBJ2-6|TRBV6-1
CASSDLLSSGANVLTF
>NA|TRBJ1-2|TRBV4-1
CASSQERGENYGYTF
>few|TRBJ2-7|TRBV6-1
CASSDGRTRGTYEQYF